This paragraph reports one TCR beta chain. Antigen: not known. Although they were nominally healthy when sampled, donors likely had unrecorded immune exposures. The data were taken from a study of cytomegalovirus exposure and HLA in healthy donors. Study-wide findings and caveats: Several of the most significant clusters were apparently associated with common viral pathogens in a later analysis. Presence/absence comparisons presumed near-even sequencing depth among donors. The listing of 150 or so TCR beta chains classed them as cytomegalovirus-associated.

Primers included in the PCR were 60 Vbeta and 13 Jbeta primers. Sequencing was performed with immunoSEQ multiplex PCR; in TCRdb, only in-frame clones are kept and a portion is missing. The sample has about 180,000 clones, less than 90% seen once. Trimming shortened V by 6 bases and J by 4 bases, and 9 bases separated the two germline ends. Germline V gene data show CDR1 as MDHEN and CDR2 as SYDVKM. The length of the CDR3 is 13 residues. V and J are TRBV28 and TRBJ2-2; no reliable D call. Sequencing input: PBMCs. The source of this sequence is a boy between 2 and 10 years old in good health and CMV-seronegative. CDR3 residues: CASRSGPTGELFF. The CDR3 DNA sequence: TGTGCCAGCAGATCAGGTCCCACCGGGGAGCTGTTTTTT.